The 31 T cell receptor beta chains presented below share a single source sample, sequenced in a study of T-cell reconstitution after alpha-beta-depleted transplantation in children. Molecular barcoding with unique molecular identifiers was used for the TCRbeta library. TCRdb recomputed calls from the PCR reads with MiXCR, one row per CDR3 protein. The sample holds about 290,000 distinct CDR3 sequences; about a tenth are singletons and the top ten take less than 8%. Sequencing used PBMCs, obtained before TCRalphabeta/CD19-depleted stem cell transplant. The receptors here all came from a boy under two years old with acute myeloid leukemia, due to receive a stem cell transplant.

Ten or more counts support this clonotype. This chain links TRBV7-9 with TRBJ1-1, with a possible D match to TRBD1 (5 bases). The CDR3 contains 12 residues. Between the trimmed V and J ends, which lost 5 bases and 11 bases, there was a span of 15 bases. Germline CDR1 SEHNR, CDR2 FQNEAQ (reference sequence). CDR3 in amino acids: CASSPDGGTAFF. CDR3 nucleotides: TGTGCCAGCAGCCCAGACGGGGGGACGGCTTTCTTT.

This clonotype appeared many times. CDR3 nucleotides: TGTGCCAGCAGTCAGCTTAGGGGCCCGAACACCGGGGAGCTGTTTTTT. This translates into CASSQLRGPNTGELFF. This rearrangement joins TRBV12-3 or TRBV12-4 to TRBJ2-2, with a tentative D call TRBD1 (5 bases). V was shortened by 5 bases and J by 0 bases, with 13 bases between the two germline ends. CDR3 size: 16 residues.

This clonotype has at least ten counts. The chain combines TRBV2 with TRBJ1-4; TRBD1 might be the D (6 bases). The germline V gene encodes CDR1 SNHLY and CDR2 FYNNEI. The CDR3 has 13 residues. V was cut by 9 bases and J by 2 bases, with 10 bases left in between. The DNA of the CDR3 is TGTGCCAGTCAGGGGACCACTAATGAAAAACTGTTTTTT. Encoded protein: CASQGTTNEKLFF.

A few counts support this clonotype. V gene TRBV10-3 combines with J gene TRBJ2-3; D gene ambiguous. Deletions cut 8 bases from V and 5 bases from J, with 8 bases between. The CDR3 totals 11 residues. In germline, CDR1 is ENHRY, CDR2 SYGVKD. In DNA, the CDR3 is TGTGCCATCTCGGATCTAGATACGCAGTATTTT. Encoded protein: CAISDLDTQYF.

Many counts were recorded for this clonotype. The gene calls are TRBV18 and TRBJ2-3; 12 bases fit TRBD2. Per the germline V gene, CDR1 is KGHSH and CDR2 is LQKENI. This CDR3 comprises 17 residues. With 2 bases clipped from V and 10 bases from J, the junction kept 13 bases outside the gene matches. The CDR3 here is CASSPIFASGGADAQYF. CDR3 DNA: TGTGCCAGCTCACCAATCTTCGCTAGCGGGGGGGCCGATGCGCAGTATTTT.

This clonotype was counted at least ten times. The chain carries TRBV5-1 and TRBJ2-7; a weak D match, TRBD1 (5 bases). This CDR3 has 14 residues. The germline V gene has CDR1 SGHRS and CDR2 YFSETQ. V lost 1 base, J lost 0 bases, and 8 bases lay in between. Written as DNA, the CDR3 is TGCGCCAGCAGCTTGAGGGGCCTCTCCTACGAGCAGTACTTC. The encoded protein is CASSLRGLSYEQYF. Using reference TRBV5-1 and TRBJ2-7 for the parts outside the CDR3, the full variable domain is KAGVTQTPRYLIKTRGQQVTLSCSPISGHRSVSWYQQTPGQGLQFLFEYFSETQRNKGNFPGRFSGRQFSNSRSEMNVSTLELGDSALYLCASSLRGLSYEQYFGPGTRLTVT.

This clonotype was seen many times. This chain uses TRBV27 with TRBJ2-7; D possibly corresponds to TRBD2 (6 bases). Germline V gives CDR1 MNHEY, CDR2 SMNVEV (reference sequence). Between the trimmed V and J ends, which lost 4 bases and 3 bases, there was a span of 13 bases. CDR3 length equals 14 residues. The CDR3 region is CASSSRENNYEQYF. CDR3 in DNA: TGTGCCAGCAGTTCCCGGGAGAATAACTACGAGCAGTACTTC.

In this sample, this clonotype turned up many times. The chain links TRBV7-2 to TRBJ2-3; TRBD2 matches at 12 bases. CDR3 length equals 16 residues. Germline assignment: CDR1 SGHTA and CDR2 FQGNSA. Losses at the gene ends were 1 base for V and 1 base for J; bases not matched to a gene: 0. CDR3 coding DNA: TGTGCCAGCAGCTTAGGACTAGCGGGGGGCACAGATACGCAGTATTTT. Amino acid sequence: CASSLGLAGGTDTQYF.

This clonotype appeared many times. This chain connects TRBV10-3 to TRBJ2-5; TRBD1 or TRBD2 may be the D gene (6 bases each). The CDR3 contains 14 residues. Trimming took off 4 bases at V and 5 bases at J, with 14 bases between the two ends. CDR1 and CDR2 from the germline V gene are ENHRY and SYGVKD. The CDR3 coding sequence is TGTGCCATCAGTGGCCCGGGGGCAGGGGAGACCCAGTACTTC. Protein sequence: CAISGPGAGETQYF.

The sample holds a few counts of this clonotype. This chain uses TRBV12-3 or TRBV12-4 with TRBJ2-7, with D hard to call. CDR3 length equals 14 residues. V was trimmed by 3 bases and J by 0 bases, leaving 9 bases between them. The CDR3 reads CASSFAFNSYEQYF. DNA of the CDR3: TGTGCCAGCAGTTTTGCCTTTAACTCCTACGAGCAGTACTTC.

This clonotype was recorded at least ten times. This chain links TRBV6-2 or TRBV6-3 with TRBJ2-5; 7 nucleotides match TRBD2. Germline V gene lookup returns CDR1 MNHEY and CDR2 SVGEGT. The J segment lost 4 bases and the V segment lost 5 bases, leaving 7 bases of the junction unmatched. The CDR3 extends over 14 amino acids. DNA for the CDR3: TGTGCCAGCAGTCTTCTAACGGGAGGAGAGACCCAGTACTTC. Protein sequence: CASSLLTGGETQYF.

This clonotype was observed many times. V gene TRBV29-1 combines with J gene TRBJ2-3; 10 bases agree with TRBD2. Germline-derived CDR1 and CDR2 are SQVTM and ANQGSEA. The CDR3 extends over 14 amino acids. V lost 5 bases to trimming and J lost 0 bases; unmatched junction nucleotides: 2. The CDR3 DNA reads TGCAGCGTTCATAGCGGGAGGAGCACAGATACGCAGTATTTT. Translating it yields CSVHSGRSTDTQYF.

Concerning this clonotype itself: This sequence may be a read error, since a much larger clone differs from it by one base. The rearrangement links TRBV9 to TRBJ2-2; D might be TRBD1 or TRBD2, each matching 5 bases. Germline lookup yields CDR1 SGDLS and CDR2 YYNGEE. CDR3 size: 14 residues. CDR3 region: CASSVLGNTGDLFF. CDR3 nucleotide sequence: TGTGCCAGCAGCGTGTTGGGGAACACCGGGGACCTGTTTTTT.

This clonotype was counted at least ten times. V gene TRBV20-1 combines with J gene TRBJ1-1; possible D gene TRBD1, 5 bases. Germline V gene data show CDR1 as DFQATT and CDR2 as SNEGSKA (reference sequence). V was cut by 6 bases and J by 5 bases, with 22 bases left in between. This CDR3 is built from 15 residues. The DNA for the CDR3 is TGCAGTGCCACGACAGTAAAGGGGAAAAATACTGAAGCTTTCTTT. Residues: CSATTVKGKNTEAFF.

In regard to this clonotype: A much larger clone differs from this one at a single base, so this may be a read error. The J gene is TRBJ2-1, the V gene TRBV6-4, with 10 bases aligning to TRBD1. Germline V CDR1 and CDR2: MRHNA, SNTAGT. This CDR3 has 18 residues. CDR3 in DNA: TGTGCCCGCAGCACCGGGACAGGGGTCCTCCATTCCTACAATGAGCAGTTCTTC. Translating gives CARSTGTGVLHSYNEQFF.

This clonotype was detected many times. The V gene is TRBV28, the J gene TRBJ1-4; TRBD1 might be the D (6 bases). The CDR3 contains 15 residues. Germline values: CDR1 MDHEN, CDR2 SYDVKM. V was clipped by 2 bases and J by 8 bases, with 15 bases between them. The CDR3 DNA sequence: TGTGCCAGCAGTTTACCGGGACAAATCTCGGAAAAACTGTTTTTT. It specifies CASSLPGQISEKLFF.

This clonotype occurred many times. The CDR3 is CASSLTGRNQDEKLFF. The CDR3 DNA reads as TGTGCCAGCAGCTTAACGGGGAGGAATCAGGATGAAAAACTGTTTTTT. The V call is TRBV7-9, the J call TRBJ1-4; D gene ambiguous. CDR3 length equals 16 residues. V gave up 2 bases and J gave up 6 bases, with 16 bases separating them. CDR1 and CDR2 from the germline V gene are SEHNR and FQNEAQ (reference sequence).

This clonotype was recorded at least ten times. The CDR3 coding sequence is TGTGCCAGCAGCCAAGATCTTAGAGGGACTAGCGAGGAGCAGTACTTC. This codes for CASSQDLRGTSEEQYF. J is TRBJ2-7 and V is TRBV4-2, with 10 positions matching TRBD2. V was clipped by 0 bases and J by 7 bases; unmatched bases: 9. The CDR3 is 16 residues long. In germline, CDR1 is LGHNA, CDR2 YNFKEQ.

This clonotype has only a few counts. V usage is TRBV11-2 and J usage is TRBJ2-4; D is possibly TRBD1 (5 bases). From germline, CDR1 is SGHAT and CDR2 FQNNGV. The CDR3 is made up of 18 amino acids. V lost 2 bases, J lost 1 base, and 18 bases lay in between. CDR3 bases: TGTGCCAGCAGCTTAATGACCCGGAACAGGTTCGCCAAAAACATTCAGTACTTC. Protein product: CASSLMTRNRFAKNIQYF.

This clonotype was detected many times. One end of the junction is discordant with germline, which a read error may explain. The V and J genes are TRBV7-7 and TRBJ2-3; D perhaps matches TRBD2 (5 bases). Looked up from germline, CDR1 is SSHAT and CDR2 is FNYEAQ (reference sequence). There are 13 residues in the CDR3. The CDR3 nucleotides are TGTGCTAGCAGCTTAGCGTCCTCAGATACGCAGTATTTT. This sequence encodes CASSLASSDTQYF.

This clonotype appeared many times. The V and J genes are TRBV11-2 and TRBJ2-7; 12 bases align to TRBD1. CDR1 is SGHAT and CDR2 is FQNNGV in the germline V gene. Losses at the gene ends were 5 bases for V and 5 bases for J; bases not matched to a gene: 7. The CDR3 length is 15 residues. This CDR3 is CASSGGTGGPNEQYF. The CDR3 nucleotides read TGTGCCAGCAGCGGAGGGACAGGGGGCCCCAACGAGCAGTACTTC.

With regard to this clonotype: One end of the junction fails to match germline, which may point to a read error. The chain joins TRBV3-1 to TRBJ2-1, with 13 bases aligning to TRBD2. The germline V gene encodes CDR1 LGHDT and CDR2 YNNKEL (reference sequence). This CDR3 has 18 residues. The CDR3 loop is CACSPILGLAGSLGEQFF. The CDR3 coding sequence is TGTGCCTGCAGTCCAATCTTGGGACTAGCGGGATCCCTGGGTGAGCAGTTCTTC.

In its sample, this clonotype was seen many times. This sequence joins TRBV20-1 and TRBJ2-1; D is uncertain. Deletions cut 6 bases from V and 0 bases from J, with 9 bases between. Germline V gene sequence: CDR1 DFQATT, CDR2 SNEGSKA (reference sequence). The CDR3 runs to 13 residues. CDR3 amino acids: CSALKGSYNEQFF. The DNA of the CDR3 is TGCAGTGCCCTTAAGGGCTCCTACAATGAGCAGTTCTTC.

The chain is built from TRBV15 and TRBJ1-1; D remains unclear. Deletions cut 0 bases from V and 5 bases from J, with 10 bases between. The CDR3 runs 14 residues. Germline V gene sequence: CDR1 LNHNV, CDR2 YYDKDF (reference sequence). Written as DNA, the CDR3 is TGTGCCACCAGCAGAGATAATTCGGGAACTGAAGCTTTCTTT. Residues: CATSRDNSGTEAFF.

This clonotype has ten or more counts. The V and J genes are TRBV20-1 and TRBJ2-7; D is possibly TRBD1 or TRBD2 (5 bases each). The V end was cut by 5 bases, the J end by 3 bases, with 17 bases between. CDR3 length equals 14 residues. Germline lookup yields CDR1 DFQATT and CDR2 SNEGSKA (reference sequence). CDR3 coding DNA: TGCAGTGCTGAGAGAGGGGAGATCAACTACGAGCAGTACTTC. Translation: CSAERGEINYEQYF.

This clonotype was counted between two and nine times. The chain is built from TRBV7-9 and TRBJ1-3; weak D call: TRBD1 (6 bases). Between the trimmed V and J ends, which lost 3 bases and 0 bases, there was a span of 21 bases. Germline V gives CDR1 SEHNR, CDR2 FQNEAQ (reference sequence). The CDR3 covers 19 residues. The DNA for the CDR3 is TGTGCCAGCAGCTTCGGCCCAGGACAGCCCGCTATCTCTGGAAACACCATATATTTT. It yields the protein CASSFGPGQPAISGNTIYF. The full variable domain, with the rest looked up from reference TRBV7-9 and TRBJ1-3, is DTGVSQNPRHKITKRGQNVTFRCDPISEHNRLYWYRQTLGQGPEFLTYFQNEAQLEKSRLLSDRFSAERPKGSFSTLEIQRTEQGDSAMYLCASSFGPGQPAISGNTIYFGEGSWLTVV.

This clonotype was detected many times. V is TRBV5-5 and J is TRBJ1-2, with D hard to call. The length of the CDR3 is 13 residues. Germline V CDR1 and CDR2: SGHKS, YYEKEE (reference sequence). Trimming removed 3 bases from V and 4 bases from J, with 10 bases in between. As DNA, the CDR3 is TGTGCCAGCAGCTATCGAAATCTCTATGGCTACACCTTC. Protein product: CASSYRNLYGYTF.

This clonotype came up many times. This chain connects TRBV10-3 to TRBJ2-5, with a tentative D call TRBD1 (6 bases). Trimming pared 6 bases from V and 1 base from J, leaving 6 bases between. Germline V lookup: CDR1 ENHRY, CDR2 SYGVKD. CDR3 size: 12 residues. Here the CDR3 reads CAIRDSQETQYF. The CDR3, as DNA: TGTGCCATCAGGGACAGCCAAGAGACCCAGTACTTC.

This clonotype was picked up many times. V and J are TRBV19 and TRBJ1-6; 7 bases line up with TRBD1. V lost 8 bases and J lost 9; bases outside the gene matches: 7. The CDR3 consists of 13 residues. From germline, CDR1 is LNHDA and CDR2 SQIVND (reference sequence). CDR3 nucleotides: TGTGCCAGTCGCCAGGGACAGTTTTCACCCCTCCACTTT. Translating gives CASRQGQFSPLHF.

This clonotype was counted only a few times. This chain connects TRBV7-2 to TRBJ2-7, with 9 bases fitting TRBD1. Germline V gene sequence: CDR1 SGHTA, CDR2 FQGNSA. The CDR3 spans 15 residues. Germline trimming cut 4 bases from V and 8 bases from J; bases unmatched to any gene: 12. CDR3 in amino acids: CASSSNRQGVFKQYF. For the CDR3, the DNA is TGTGCCAGCAGCTCGAATAGACAGGGGGTGTTTAAGCAGTACTTC.

The V call is TRBV11-2, the J call TRBJ2-3, with 16 bases matching TRBD2. Trimming cost V 2 bases and J 4 bases; bases outside gene matches: 9. The V gene's germline CDR1 is SGHAT and CDR2 FQNNGV. The CDR3 covers 19 residues. The CDR3 is CASSLYRGTSGGGSDTQYF. The CDR3 bases are TGTGCCAGCAGCTTATACCGGGGGACTAGCGGGGGGGGTTCAGATACGCAGTATTTT.